These 21 T cell receptor beta chains originate from one sample sequenced in a study of blood T cell repertoires in COVID-19. Libraries were prepared by immunoSEQ multiplex PCR; TCRdb keeps only in-frame clonotypes and omits some of them. Of a few hundred thousand clones in the sample, over 65% were seen once. The sequenced sample was peripheral blood. These receptors were taken from a human donor with acute or convalescent COVID-19. The donor label of this sample is uncertain.

The V call is TRBV10-1, the J call TRBJ2-3, with TRBD2 matching over 14 bases. With V trimmed by 0 bases and J by 7 bases, 3 bases remained unmatched. The V gene's germline CDR1 is WNHNN and CDR2 SYGVQD (reference sequence). The length of the CDR3 is 16 residues. The CDR3 region is CASSESTSGGVYTQYF. The CDR3 DNA reads as TGCGCCAGCAGTGAGTCGACTAGCGGGGGGGTATATACGCAGTATTTT.

The J gene is TRBJ2-7, the V gene TRBV28; 9 bases map to TRBD1. CDR3 length: 14 amino acids. From germline, CDR1 is MDHEN and CDR2 SYDVKM. V dropped 6 bases and J dropped 7; count of bases not matched to a gene: 10. This CDR3 is CASSPQGARREQYF. Written as DNA, the CDR3 is TGTGCCAGCAGCCCACAGGGGGCGCGTCGAGAGCAGTACTTC.

The chain links TRBV3-1 (or the pseudogene TRBV3-2) to TRBJ2-7; the D gene is possibly TRBD2 (5 bases). Germline CDR1 is LGHDT and CDR2 is YNNKEL (reference sequence). V lost 4 bases and J 3 bases, leaving 19 bases between the germline ends. CDR3 length: 16 amino acids. The DNA of the CDR3 is TGTGCCAGCAGCCCCCCCCGGGGAACCGAGCTCTACGAGCAGTACTTC. Its protein is CASSPPRGTELYEQYF.

V is TRBV6-5 and J is TRBJ2-1, with 8 bases matching TRBD2. CDR1 is MNHEY and CDR2 is SVGAGI in the germline V gene. The CDR3 contains 14 residues. V was pared by 7 bases and J by 4 bases, with 6 bases of the junction left unmatched. CDR3 DNA sequence: TGTGCCAGCAAGTGGCGGGGGGCTTACAATGAGCAGTTCTTC. Its protein product is CASKWRGAYNEQFF.

The rearrangement uses TRBV21-1 and TRBJ2-5; the table's TRBD2 call for D was not verified on the DNA. TRBV21-1 is annotated as a pseudogene. CDR3 size: 16 residues. The CDR3 region is CASSSHPGVAGETQYF. CDR3 coding DNA: TGTGCCAGCAGCTCCCACCCGGGCGTAGCGGGAGAGACCCAGTACTTC.

V is TRBV7-2 and J is TRBJ2-7, with D possibly TRBD2 on 5 matching bases. Germline-derived CDR1 and CDR2 are SGHTA and FQGNSA. The CDR3 is made up of 16 amino acids. Trimming shortened V by 5 bases and J by 1 base, and 18 bases separated the two germline ends. The CDR3 bases are TGTGCCAGCAGCCGGTCCGTGGGCGGGCAGTCCTACGAGCAGTACTTC. Its protein product is CASSRSVGGQSYEQYF. Full variable domain (remainder filled in from reference TRBV7-2 and TRBJ2-7): GAGVSQSPSNKVTEKGKDVELRCDPISGHTALYWYRQSLGQGLEFLIYFQGNSAPDKSGLPSDRFSAERTGGSVSTLTIQRTQQEDSAVYLCASSRSVGGQSYEQYFGPGTRLTVT.

The rearrangement joins TRBV4-2 to TRBJ1-2; D is ambiguous. V shed 1 base and J shed 2 bases, with 11 bases lying between them. Germline lookup yields CDR1 LGHNA and CDR2 YNFKEQ. This CDR3 has 15 amino acids. The CDR3 is CASSQGSAGNYGYTF. The CDR3 nucleotides read TGTGCCAGCAGCCAAGGCTCGGCGGGGAACTATGGCTACACCTTC.

The J gene is TRBJ2-1, the V gene TRBV2; weak D call: TRBD1 (5 bases). Germline lookup yields CDR1 SNHLY and CDR2 FYNNEI. V was clipped by 7 bases and J by 10 bases, with 20 bases between them. The CDR3 loop spans 14 amino acids. The CDR3 region has the DNA TGTGCCAGCATGCAAGAGAGAAGGGGAATGGAGCAGTTCTTC. Its translation is CASMQERRGMEQFF.

A single count supports this clone. The V call is TRBV23-1, the J call TRBJ1-5; weak D call: TRBD1 (6 bases). TRBV23-1 is reported as an ORF; its role is uncertain. Trimming cost V 4 bases and J 1 base, with 17 bases left between them. CDR3 length: 17 amino acids. Here the CDR3 DNA reads TGCGCCAGCAGTCGGGGGGGGCCGCGGGGAAGCAATCAGCCCCAGCATTTT. This translates into CASSRGGPRGSNQPQHF.

The V gene is TRBV28, the J gene TRBJ1-5; 7 bases fit TRBD1. The CDR3 length is 12 residues. Germline CDR1 is MDHEN and CDR2 is SYDVKM. The ends lost 8 bases at V and 11 bases at J; junction bases unmatched: 9. This CDR3 is CASSQGPLAQHF. The CDR3 DNA follows: TGTGCCAGCTCACAGGGGCCTTTGGCCCAGCATTTT.

This clone appeared many times. J is TRBJ1-5 and V is TRBV4-2; D not certain. Germline assignment: CDR1 LGHNA and CDR2 YNFKEQ. The CDR3 is 16 residues long. V was pared by 1 base and J by 0 bases, with 10 bases between. Written as DNA, the CDR3 is TGTGCCAGCAGCCAAGGTGGGAGAGCTAGCAATCAGCCCCAGCATTTT. Its protein is CASSQGGRASNQPQHF.

This chain joins TRBV30 and TRBJ1-2; D gene ambiguous. V dropped 3 bases and J dropped 4 bases, with 15 bases sitting between them. Germline values: CDR1 GTSNPN, CDR2 SVGIG (reference sequence). This CDR3 region has 14 residues. CDR3 protein: CAWSVVEAGYGYTF. CDR3 sequence (DNA): TGTGCCTGGAGCGTCGTGGAGGCGGGCTATGGCTACACCTTC.

This clone occurred once. The rearrangement joins TRBV18 to TRBJ2-1; 8 bases fit TRBD2. J was trimmed by 0 bases and V by 3 bases; bases with no gene match: 7. This CDR3 spans 17 amino acids. Germline V gene data show CDR1 as KGHSH and CDR2 as LQKENI. The CDR3: CASSPRTSRSSYNEQFF. The CDR3, as DNA: TGTGCCAGCTCACCGAGGACTAGCCGGAGCTCCTACAATGAGCAGTTCTTC.

The chain carries TRBV3-1 (or the pseudogene TRBV3-2) and TRBJ1-1; D uncertain. The CDR3 extends over 16 amino acids. The V end lost 4 bases, the J end lost 1 base, and 16 bases lay between the germline ends. CDR1 LGHDT and CDR2 YNNKEL come from the germline V gene (reference sequence). CDR3: CASSRPTTRGNTEAFF. CDR3 coding DNA: TGTGCCAGCAGCCGGCCGACAACCCGGGGGAACACTGAAGCTTTCTTT.

The chain has TRBV2 and TRBJ1-2; D unresolved. Looked up from germline, CDR1 is SNHLY and CDR2 is FYNNEI. The CDR3 contains 13 residues. Trimming shortened V by 7 bases and J by 3 bases, and 12 bases separated the two germline ends. The DNA of the CDR3 is TGTGCCAGCATGTCGGGTATGGACTATGGCTACACCTTC. Its protein product is CASMSGMDYGYTF.

V gene TRBV7-9 combines with J gene TRBJ1-6; D is undetermined. The CDR3 contains 14 residues. Per germline, CDR1 SEHNR and CDR2 FQNEAQ (reference sequence). Trimming removed 1 base at V and 9 bases at J, with 10 bases between. CDR3 sequence: CASSLGRSRSPLHF. The DNA of the CDR3 is TGTGCCAGCAGCTTAGGCCGAAGCCGTTCACCCCTCCACTTT.

This clone was detected only a few times. The chain employs TRBV28 and TRBJ1-6; no clear D gene. This CDR3 region has 13 residues. The V gene's germline CDR1 is MDHEN and CDR2 SYDVKM. Trimming removed 6 bases at V and 9 bases at J, with 12 bases between. DNA for the CDR3: TGTGCCAGCAGACCCGGTGACACTTCACCCCTCCACTTT. Its protein product is CASRPGDTSPLHF.

The CDR3 nucleotides read TGTGCCAGTAGTATCCCCAGGGCCGGGTATGGCTACACCTTC. Translation gives CASSIPRAGYGYTF. This sequence joins TRBV19 and TRBJ1-2; a possible D gene is TRBD1 (5 bases). The CDR3 extends over 14 amino acids. V lost 3 bases and J lost 5, with 13 bases in between. Germline V CDR1 and CDR2: LNHDA, SQIVND (reference sequence).

The chain couples TRBV5-1 to TRBJ2-5; TRBD1 matches 7 bases. This CDR3 is built from 15 residues. Germline V gene lookup returns CDR1 SGHRS and CDR2 YFSETQ. V lost 4 bases and J lost 2; bases outside the gene matches: 8. CDR3 amino acids: CASSPSWTGQETQYF. DNA of the CDR3: TGCGCCAGCAGCCCCAGCTGGACAGGTCAAGAGACCCAGTACTTC.

This sequence joins TRBV11-3 and TRBJ2-1; D is perhaps TRBD2 (6 bases). The V end lost 8 bases, the J end lost 2 bases, and 16 bases lay between the germline ends. From germline, CDR1 is SGHNT and CDR2 YENEEA. The length of the CDR3 is 15 residues. CDR3 region: CASSPRDQPYNEQFF. In DNA form, the CDR3 reads TGTGCCAGCTCTCCGCGGGACCAACCCTACAATGAGCAGTTCTTC.

V gene TRBV7-8 combines with J gene TRBJ1-6; D is uncertain. CDR3 length: 11 amino acids. The V end lost 2 bases, the J end lost 12 bases, and 5 bases lay between the germline ends. Germline V gene lookup returns CDR1 SGHVS and CDR2 FQNEAQ. The CDR3 loop is CASSLLGPLHF. The DNA for the CDR3 is TGTGCCAGCAGCTTACTCGGACCCCTCCACTTT.